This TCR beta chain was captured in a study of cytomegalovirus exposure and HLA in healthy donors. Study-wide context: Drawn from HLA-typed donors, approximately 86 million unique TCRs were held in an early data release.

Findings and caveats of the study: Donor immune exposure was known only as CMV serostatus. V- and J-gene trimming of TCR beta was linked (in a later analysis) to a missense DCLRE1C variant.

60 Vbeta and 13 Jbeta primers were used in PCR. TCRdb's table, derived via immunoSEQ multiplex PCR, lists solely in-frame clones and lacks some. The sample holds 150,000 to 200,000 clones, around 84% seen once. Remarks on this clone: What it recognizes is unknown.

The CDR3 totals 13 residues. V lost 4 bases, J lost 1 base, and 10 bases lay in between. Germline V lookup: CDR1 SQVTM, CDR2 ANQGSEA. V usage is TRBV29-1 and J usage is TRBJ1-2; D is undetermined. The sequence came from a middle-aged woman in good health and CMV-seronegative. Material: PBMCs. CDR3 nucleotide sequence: TGCAGCGTTGCCCCCAGGTTTAACTATGGCTACACCTTC. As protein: CSVAPRFNYGYTF. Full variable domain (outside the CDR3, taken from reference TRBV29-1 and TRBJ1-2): SAVISQKPSRDICQRGTSLTIQCQVDSQVTMMFWYRQQPGQSLTLIATANQGSEATYESGFVIDKFPISRPNLTFSTLTVSNMSPEDSSIYLCSVAPRFNYGYTFGSGTRLTVV.